The sequence of this T cell receptor beta chain was determined in a study of early T cells in non-severe SARS-CoV-2 infection. Study-wide background: Chains were unpaired, as sequencing was done on bulk RNA from unsorted whole blood. The study, taken as a whole, reports: CD4 and private specificities were missed by VDJdb matching, which favored anti-spike CD8 responses.

Remarks on this clonotype: No antigen is known for it.

CDR3 size: 13 residues. V was trimmed by 5 bases and J by 7 bases, leaving 13 bases between them. Germline values: CDR1 SGHRS, CDR2 YFSETQ. Unique molecular identifiers were affixed to single, distinct cDNA molecules. TCRdb reprocessed the 5' RACE reads with MiXCR, giving one entry per CDR3 protein. The sample contains 60,000 to 70,000 distinct CDR3 sequences, 4.5% to 7.5% of which appear only once. The chain recombines TRBV5-1 with TRBJ2-1; maybe TRBD1 (5 bases). Source: whole blood, taken at baseline. The TCR originated in an adult who was a healthcare worker with PCR-confirmed SARS-CoV-2 infection or an uninfected control (not recorded which). The chain's CDR3 is CASRFGAENEQFF. The CDR3 DNA is TGCGCCAGCAGATTTGGGGCAGAAAATGAGCAGTTCTTC.